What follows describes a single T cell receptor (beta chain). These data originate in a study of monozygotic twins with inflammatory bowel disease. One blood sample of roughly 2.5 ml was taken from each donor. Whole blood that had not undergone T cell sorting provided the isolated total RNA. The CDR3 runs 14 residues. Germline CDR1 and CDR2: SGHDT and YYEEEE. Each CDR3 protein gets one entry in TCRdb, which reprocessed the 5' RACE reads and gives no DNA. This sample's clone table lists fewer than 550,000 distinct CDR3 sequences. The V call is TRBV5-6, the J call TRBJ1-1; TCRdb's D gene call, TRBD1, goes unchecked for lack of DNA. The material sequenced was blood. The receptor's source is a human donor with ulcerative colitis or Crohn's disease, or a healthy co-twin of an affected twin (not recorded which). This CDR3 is CASHKGDLNTEAFF. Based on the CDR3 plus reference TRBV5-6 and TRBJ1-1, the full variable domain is DAGVTQSPTHLIKTRGQQVTLRCSPKSGHDTVSWYQQALGQGPQFIFQYYEEEERQRGNFPDRFSGHQFPNYSSELNVNALLLGDSALYLCASHKGDLNTEAFFGQGTRLTVV.